These 10 T cell receptor beta chains were sequenced from one sample in a study of T cells in Graves' hyperthyroidism and ophthalmopathy. RNA transcripts gave rise to amplified TCR beta CDR3 regions. HTBI primers were employed in a first-round RT-PCR of the TCR CDR3. TCRdb called the multiplex PCR reads again in MiXCR, with one record for every CDR3 protein. The sample consists of 40,000 to 60,000 distinct CDR3 sequences, about half of them appearing once. The specimen was blood. The receptors were sampled from a woman aged 45 to 65 with Graves' ophthalmopathy.

This clonotype was observed at least ten times. The rearrangement joins TRBV12-3 or TRBV12-4 to TRBJ1-2, with no clear D. The length of the CDR3 is 10 residues. The ends were cut back, 6 bases at V and 5 bases at J, with 4 bases in the middle. The DNA for the CDR3 is TGTGCCAGCAGCGGTTATGGCTACACCTTC. The encoded protein is CASSGYGYTF.

The V call is TRBV28, the J call TRBJ2-3, with TRBD1 as a possible D gene (6 bases). With 8 bases removed from V and 4 bases from J, the gap between germline ends came to 10 bases. CDR1 is MDHEN, CDR2 SYDVKM, per germline. CDR3 size: 12 residues. The CDR3, as DNA: TGTGCCAGCTGCAGGGGCCCAGATACGCAGTATTTT. This sequence encodes CASCRGPDTQYF.

V usage is TRBV29-1 and J usage is TRBJ1-4, with D possibly TRBD1 on 5 matching bases. The CDR3 covers 12 residues. V was shortened by 7 bases and J by 5 bases, with 11 bases between the two germline ends. From germline, CDR1 is SQVTM and CDR2 ANQGSEA. CDR3 sequence: CSASEGNEKLFF. CDR3 sequence (DNA): TGCAGCGCCTCCGAGGGGAATGAAAAACTGTTTTTT. Together with reference TRBV29-1 and TRBJ1-4, the CDR3 gives the full variable domain: SAVISQKPSRDICQRGTSLTIQCQVDSQVTMMFWYRQQPGQSLTLIATANQGSEATYESGFVIDKFPISRPNLTFSTLTVSNMSPEDSSIYLCSASEGNEKLFFGSGTQLSVL.

This clonotype was counted ten times or more. The V gene is TRBV28, the J gene TRBJ2-2, with TRBD1 as a possible D gene (5 bases). V gave up 2 bases and J gave up 1 base, with 8 bases separating them. This CDR3 is built from 15 residues. In germline, CDR1 is MDHEN, CDR2 SYDVKM. The CDR3 DNA is TGTGCCAGCAGTTTAGTTACAGGGAACACCGGGGAGCTGTTTTTT. Protein sequence: CASSLVTGNTGELFF.

J is TRBJ2-1 and V is TRBV20-1, with 11 bases lining up with TRBD2. Per the germline V gene, CDR1 is DFQATT and CDR2 is SNEGSKA (reference sequence). This CDR3 has 14 amino acids. After removal of 6 bases from V and 7 bases from J, the junction contained 8 bases not matched to a gene. The CDR3 here is CSAHTSGRANEQFF. The CDR3 DNA follows: TGCAGTGCGCATACTAGCGGGAGAGCTAATGAGCAGTTCTTC.

This clonotype has a single count. The V call is TRBV11-3, the J call TRBJ1-6; tentatively, D is TRBD1 (6 bases). Germline CDR1 reads SGHNT; CDR2 reads YENEEA. With 7 bases removed from V and 10 bases from J, the gap between germline ends came to 26 bases. This CDR3 has 17 residues. CDR3 protein: CASTYKVGREDRSPLHF. For the CDR3, the DNA is TGTGCCAGCACCTACAAGGTTGGGCGGGAGGACAGATCACCCCTCCACTTT.

This chain uses TRBV5-5 with TRBJ1-2; D is unclear. Germline-derived CDR1 and CDR2 are SGHKS and YYEKEE (reference sequence). V was clipped by 0 bases and J by 8 bases, with 11 bases between them. The CDR3 covers 13 residues. The CDR3 DNA follows: TGTGCCAGCAGCTTGGTTTCCACCCAGGGCTACACCTTC. Amino acids: CASSLVSTQGYTF.

By sample share, this clonotype is medium-sized. This sequence joins TRBV19 and TRBJ1-6, with D perhaps matching TRBD1 (5 bases). Trimming removed 6 bases at V and 5 bases at J, with 11 bases between. The CDR3 has 14 amino acids. CDR1 and CDR2 (germline): LNHDA, SQIVND (reference sequence). CDR3 in amino acids: CASRRTLNNSPLHF. The CDR3 DNA is TGTGCCAGTAGACGGACATTAAATAATTCACCCCTCCACTTT.

For this clonotype: Without the conserved terminal phenylalanine or tryptophan, this CDR3 likely stems from a read error. The V and J genes are TRBV6-5 and TRBJ2-6; D possibly corresponds to TRBD1 (5 bases). The V end lost 0 bases, the J end lost 2 bases, and 14 bases lay between the germline ends. The V gene's germline CDR1 is MNHEY and CDR2 SVGAGI. This CDR3 is 18 amino acids long. CDR3 protein: CASSYSGRVVAGANVLTV. CDR3 bases: TGTGCCAGCAGTTACTCGGGCAGGGTCGTGGCTGGGGCCAACGTCCTGACTGTC.

This clonotype was picked up one time. The J gene is TRBJ2-7, the V gene TRBV29-1; TRBD2 matches 13 bases. Germline CDR1 and CDR2: SQVTM and ANQGSEA. Trimming cost V 6 bases and J 2 bases; bases outside gene matches: 7. This CDR3 is built from 15 residues. Here the CDR3 DNA reads TGCAGCGTGAGACGGACTAGCGGGGGTGCCTACGAGCAGTACTTC. Translating it yields CSVRRTSGGAYEQYF.